The clone carrying this TCR beta chain occurred a few times. Its antigen remains unknown. The sample comes from a study of T cell responses to AZD1222 COVID-19 vaccine. Study findings and constraints: Donors were largely white British and mainly female; clonal diversity was possibly underestimated. Repertoire sampling occurred only after the peak T cell response.

The CDR3 runs 14 residues. Trimming removed 2 bases from V and 3 bases from J, with 11 bases in between. Germline CDR1 and CDR2: SGHRS and YFSETQ. Generated by immunoSEQ multiplex PCR, the TCRdb table keeps only in-frame clones and is missing some. The table has 150,000 or so clones, about nine tenths seen once. The V and J genes are TRBV5-1 and TRBJ1-1, with unresolved D. This TCR derives from an adult in good health. The sample in question was peripheral blood, obtained on day 0 of AZD1222 vaccination. CDR3 sequence (DNA): TGCGCCAGCAGCTTCTCCCGGATAGACACTGAAGCTTTCTTT. It is translated as CASSFSRIDTEAFF.